These 9 T cell receptor beta chains were sequenced from one sample in a study of beta chain features in type 1 diabetes. These TCRs are of unknown antigen specificity. Overall study findings and caveats: Patients with Type 1 diabetes showed moderately but significantly shorter TCRB CDR3s in all four CD4+ subsets.

Sequencing targeted expressed TCRB transcripts, as all isolated RNA had been reverse transcribed. Repertoires were generated with immunoSEQ multiplex PCR, while TCRdb's copy carries only in-frame clones and drops some. Among tens of thousands of clones listed, about 50% were seen once. Sequenced material: central memory CD4+ T cells from blood. Every receptor here comes from a man aged 25-45 years with type 1 diabetes.

The J gene is TRBJ2-5, the V gene TRBV27; 15 nucleotides align to TRBD2. The DNA end is more similar to TRBJ2-7, so the J call may be wrong. Germline V CDR1 and CDR2: MNHEY, SMNVEV (reference sequence). CDR3 length: 19 amino acids. The CDR3 spells CASTLSGLPGLAGGYEQYF. CDR3 coding DNA: TGTGCCAGCACCCTAAGTGGTCTACCGGGACTAGCGGGAGGATACGAGCAGTACTTC.

This sequence joins TRBV6-5 and TRBJ2-7; D gene ambiguous. Germline CDR1 MNHEY, CDR2 SVGAGI. Trimming took 2 bases from V and 5 from J, leaving 13 bases between them. The CDR3 contains 14 residues. In DNA, the CDR3 is TGTGCCAGCAGTTACGGGCTTTCCCCGAACGAGCAGTACTTC. This codes for CASSYGLSPNEQYF.

This chain links TRBV9 with TRBJ1-1; D possibly corresponds to TRBD1 (6 bases). The CDR3 sequence is 16 residues long. Per the germline V gene, CDR1 is SGDLS and CDR2 is YYNGEE. Trimming cost V 0 bases and J 4 bases, with 16 bases left between them. CDR3 nucleotide sequence: TGTGCCAGCAGCGTAGTAGTTGGGGGAGGGGGCACTGAAGCTTTCTTT. Protein: CASSVVVGGGGTEAFF.

The gene calls are TRBV6-6 and TRBJ1-1, with D possibly being TRBD1 (5 bases). The CDR3 spans 13 residues. V lost 7 bases to trimming and J lost 4 bases, with 13 bases between them. Germline-derived CDR1 and CDR2 are MNHNY and SVGAGI (reference sequence). The CDR3 sequence is CASTTYRGTEAFF. The DNA for the CDR3 is TGTGCCAGCACCACCTATAGGGGCACTGAAGCTTTCTTT.

V usage is TRBV10-3 and J usage is TRBJ2-3; tentatively, D is TRBD1 (6 bases). Trimming shortened V by 5 bases and J by 5 bases, and 11 bases separated the two germline ends. CDR3 length: 13 residues. CDR1 is ENHRY, CDR2 SYGVKD, per germline. The CDR3 region has the DNA TGTGCCATCAGTAGGGGGAAGGTAGATACGCAGTATTTT. This sequence encodes CAISRGKVDTQYF.

This sequence joins TRBV7-9 and TRBJ2-5; TRBD1 aligns across 7 bases. Germline loops: CDR1 SEHNR, CDR2 FQNEAQ (reference sequence). Trimming at V came to 0 bases and at J to 4 bases, leaving 2 bases not matched to a gene. There are 14 residues in the CDR3. CDR3 in amino acids: CASSLARQGETQYF. Here the CDR3 DNA reads TGTGCCAGCAGCTTAGCGAGACAGGGAGAGACCCAGTACTTC.

V usage is TRBV6-1 and J usage is TRBJ2-6; D is unresolved. From germline, CDR1 is MNHNS and CDR2 SASEGT. This CDR3 has 14 residues. The germline V and J ends were trimmed by 6 bases and 4 bases, with 10 bases remaining between them. Here the CDR3 DNA reads TGTGCCAGCAGCGAGGTTCCCGGGGCCAACGTCCTGACTTTC. Its translation is CASSEVPGANVLTF.

This clone occurred a few times. The chain uses TRBV5-1 and TRBJ2-2; 10 positions match TRBD2. This CDR3 is 17 amino acids long. V shed 4 bases and J 0 bases; nucleotides not matched to a gene: 6. CDR1 and CDR2 from the germline V gene are SGHRS and YFSETQ. CDR3 in DNA: TGCGCCAGCAGCGGAATAGCGGGGGGCCCGAACACCGGGGAGCTGTTTTTT. This encodes CASSGIAGGPNTGELFF.

This clone appeared a few times. V is TRBV5-4 and J is TRBJ1-2, with 9 bases fitting TRBD1. The CDR3 runs to 13 residues. J gave up 8 bases and V 4 bases, and 6 bases lay outside the gene matches. Germline assignment: CDR1 SGHNT and CDR2 YYREEE (reference sequence). The CDR3 spells CASSQDRGGGYTF. In DNA, the CDR3 is TGTGCCAGCAGCCAAGACAGGGGGGGAGGCTACACCTTC. Using reference TRBV5-4 and TRBJ1-2 for the parts outside the CDR3, the full variable domain is ETGVTQSPTHLIKTRGQQVTLRCSSQSGHNTVSWYQQALGQGPQFIFQYYREEENGRGNFPPRFSGLQFPNYSSELNVNALELDDSALYLCASSQDRGGGYTFGSGTRLTVV.